The clone carrying this T cell receptor beta chain turned up a few times. This sample was taken from a study of T-cell reconstitution after alpha-beta-depleted transplantation in children. Unique molecular identifiers were incorporated into the prepared TCRbeta library. MiXCR was run by TCRdb on the PCR reads, yielding one entry per CDR3 protein. The data contain around 200,000 distinct CDR3 sequences, about a tenth of them singletons. The CDR3 is 11 residues long. J was trimmed by 9 bases and V by 4 bases; bases with no gene match: 5. Germline V CDR1 and CDR2: DFQATT, SNEGSKA (reference sequence). The chain combines TRBV20-1 with TRBJ1-1; TRBD1 matches 7 bases. Sequenced material: PBMCs from the stem cell graft donor, taken from the stem cell graft. This clonotype was sampled from a human donor who donated a stem cell graft to a child with acute lymphoblastic leukemia. The CDR3 bases are TGCAGTGCTACAGGGGGGGAGAAAGCTTTCTTT. It translates to CSATGGEKAFF.